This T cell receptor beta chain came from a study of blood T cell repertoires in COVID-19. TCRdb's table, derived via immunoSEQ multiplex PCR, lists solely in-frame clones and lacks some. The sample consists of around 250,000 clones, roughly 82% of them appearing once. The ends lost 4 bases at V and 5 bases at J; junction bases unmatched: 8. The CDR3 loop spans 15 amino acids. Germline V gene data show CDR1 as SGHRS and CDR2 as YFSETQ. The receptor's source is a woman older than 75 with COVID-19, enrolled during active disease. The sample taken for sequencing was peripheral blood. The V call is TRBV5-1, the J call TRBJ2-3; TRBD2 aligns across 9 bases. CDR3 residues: CASSTAGGLGDTQYF. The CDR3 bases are TGCGCCAGCAGCACGGCGGGGGGGCTGGGAGATACGCAGTATTTT.